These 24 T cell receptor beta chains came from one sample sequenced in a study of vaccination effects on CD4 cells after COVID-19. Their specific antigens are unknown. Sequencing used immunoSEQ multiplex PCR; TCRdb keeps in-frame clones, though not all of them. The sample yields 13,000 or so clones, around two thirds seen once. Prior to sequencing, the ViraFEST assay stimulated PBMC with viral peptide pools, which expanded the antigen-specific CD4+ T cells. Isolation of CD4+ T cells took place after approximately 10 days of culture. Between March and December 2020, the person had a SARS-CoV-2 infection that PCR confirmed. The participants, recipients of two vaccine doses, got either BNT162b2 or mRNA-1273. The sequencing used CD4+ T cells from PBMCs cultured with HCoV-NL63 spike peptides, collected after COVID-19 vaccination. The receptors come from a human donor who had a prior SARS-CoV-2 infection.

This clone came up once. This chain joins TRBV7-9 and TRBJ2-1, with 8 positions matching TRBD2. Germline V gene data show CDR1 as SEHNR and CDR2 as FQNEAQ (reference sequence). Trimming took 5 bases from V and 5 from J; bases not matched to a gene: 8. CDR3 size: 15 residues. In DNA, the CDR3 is TGTGCCAGCAGCCCGGGGTTCGGGGGGGACAATGAGCAGTTCTTC. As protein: CASSPGFGGDNEQFF.

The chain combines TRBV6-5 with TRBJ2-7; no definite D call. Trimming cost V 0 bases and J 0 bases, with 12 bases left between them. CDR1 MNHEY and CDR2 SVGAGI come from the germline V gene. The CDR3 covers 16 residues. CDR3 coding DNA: TGTGCCAGCAGTTACTCCGCCACCGCCAGCTCCTACGAGCAGTACTTC. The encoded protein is CASSYSATASSYEQYF.

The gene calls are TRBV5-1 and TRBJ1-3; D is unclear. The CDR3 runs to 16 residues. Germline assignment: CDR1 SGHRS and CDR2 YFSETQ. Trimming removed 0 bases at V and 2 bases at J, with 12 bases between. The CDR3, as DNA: TGCGCCAGCAGCTTGGACACCGGGCCTACTGGAAACACCATATATTTT. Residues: CASSLDTGPTGNTIYF.

CDR3 region: CASRQGATGELFF. The CDR3 nucleotides are TGTGCCAGCAGACAGGGGGCCACCGGGGAGCTGTTTTTT. J is TRBJ2-2 and V is TRBV6-5, with TRBD1 matching 9 bases. This CDR3 comprises 13 residues. The ends lost 6 bases at V and 4 bases at J; junction bases unmatched: 0. Germline V gives CDR1 MNHEY, CDR2 SVGAGI.

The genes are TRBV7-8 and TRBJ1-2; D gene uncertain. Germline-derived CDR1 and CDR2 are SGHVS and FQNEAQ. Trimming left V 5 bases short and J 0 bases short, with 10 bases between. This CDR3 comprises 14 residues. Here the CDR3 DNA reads TGTGCCAGCAGCCAAGACATCTCTAACTATGGCTACACCTTC. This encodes CASSQDISNYGYTF.

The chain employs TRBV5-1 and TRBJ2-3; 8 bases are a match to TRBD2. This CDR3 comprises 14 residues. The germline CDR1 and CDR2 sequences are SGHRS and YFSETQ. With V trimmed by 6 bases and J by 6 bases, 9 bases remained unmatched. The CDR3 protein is CASKDGGAGDTQYF. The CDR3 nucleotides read TGCGCCAGCAAAGACGGGGGGGCGGGGGATACGCAGTATTTT.

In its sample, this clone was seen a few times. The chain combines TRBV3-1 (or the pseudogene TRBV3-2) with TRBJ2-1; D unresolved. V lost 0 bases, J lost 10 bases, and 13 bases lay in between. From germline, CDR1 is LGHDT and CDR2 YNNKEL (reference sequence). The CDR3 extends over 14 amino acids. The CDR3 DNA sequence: TGTGCCAGCAGCCAAGATCCCCTCTGGCCAGAGCAGTTCTTC. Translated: CASSQDPLWPEQFF.

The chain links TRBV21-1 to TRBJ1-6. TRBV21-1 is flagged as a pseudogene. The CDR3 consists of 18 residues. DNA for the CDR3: TGTGCCAGCAGCATGCCCAGGGAGATTAGCTCCTATAATTCACCCCTCCACTTT. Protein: CASSMPREISSYNSPLHF.

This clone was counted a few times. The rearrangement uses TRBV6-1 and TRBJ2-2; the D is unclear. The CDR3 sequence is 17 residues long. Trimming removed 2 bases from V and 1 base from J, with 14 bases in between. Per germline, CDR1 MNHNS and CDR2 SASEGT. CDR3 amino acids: CASSESALSGNTGELFF. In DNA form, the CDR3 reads TGTGCCAGCAGTGAATCTGCGCTGTCAGGGAACACCGGGGAGCTGTTTTTT.

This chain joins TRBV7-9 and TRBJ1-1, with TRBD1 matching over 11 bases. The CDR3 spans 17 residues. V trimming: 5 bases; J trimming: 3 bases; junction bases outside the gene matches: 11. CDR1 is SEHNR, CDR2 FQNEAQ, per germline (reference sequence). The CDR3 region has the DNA TGTGCCAGCAGCCAAGGACAGGGGGCGAATAGGTACACTGAAGCTTTCTTT. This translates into CASSQGQGANRYTEAFF.

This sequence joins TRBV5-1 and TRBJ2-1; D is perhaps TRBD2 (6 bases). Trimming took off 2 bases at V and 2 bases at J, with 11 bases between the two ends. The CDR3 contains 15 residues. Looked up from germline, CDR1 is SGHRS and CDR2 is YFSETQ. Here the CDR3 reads CASSLIGSAYNEQFF. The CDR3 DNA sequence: TGCGCCAGCAGCTTAATCGGGAGTGCCTACAATGAGCAGTTCTTC. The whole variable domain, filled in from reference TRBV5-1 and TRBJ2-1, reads KAGVTQTPRYLIKTRGQQVTLSCSPISGHRSVSWYQQTPGQGLQFLFEYFSETQRNKGNFPGRFSGRQFSNSRSEMNVSTLELGDSALYLCASSLIGSAYNEQFFGPGTRLTVL.

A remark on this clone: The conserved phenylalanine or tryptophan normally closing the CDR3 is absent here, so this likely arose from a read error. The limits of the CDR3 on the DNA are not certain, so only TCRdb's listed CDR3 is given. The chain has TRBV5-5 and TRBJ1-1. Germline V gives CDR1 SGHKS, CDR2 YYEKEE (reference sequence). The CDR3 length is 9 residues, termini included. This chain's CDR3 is CASSAGGGY.

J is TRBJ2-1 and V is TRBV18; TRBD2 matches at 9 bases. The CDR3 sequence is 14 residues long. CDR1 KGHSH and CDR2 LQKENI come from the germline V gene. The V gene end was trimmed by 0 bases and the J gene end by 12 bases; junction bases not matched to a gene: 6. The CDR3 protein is CASSPPSLAGWQFF. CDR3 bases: TGTGCCAGCTCACCACCGAGTCTAGCGGGGTGGCAGTTCTTC.

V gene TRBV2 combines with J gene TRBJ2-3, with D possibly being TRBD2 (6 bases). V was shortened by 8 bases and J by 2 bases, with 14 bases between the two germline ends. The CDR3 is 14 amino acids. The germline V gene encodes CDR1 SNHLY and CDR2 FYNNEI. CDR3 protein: CASFREVNTDTQYF. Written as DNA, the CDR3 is TGTGCCAGCTTCAGGGAGGTTAACACAGATACGCAGTATTTT.

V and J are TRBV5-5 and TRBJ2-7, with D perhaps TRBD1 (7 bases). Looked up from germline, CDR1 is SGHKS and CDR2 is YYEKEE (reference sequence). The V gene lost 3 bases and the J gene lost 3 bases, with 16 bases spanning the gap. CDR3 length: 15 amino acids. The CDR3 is CASSSGGSENYEQYF. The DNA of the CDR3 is TGTGCCAGCAGCTCAGGGGGGTCCGAAAACTACGAGCAGTACTTC.

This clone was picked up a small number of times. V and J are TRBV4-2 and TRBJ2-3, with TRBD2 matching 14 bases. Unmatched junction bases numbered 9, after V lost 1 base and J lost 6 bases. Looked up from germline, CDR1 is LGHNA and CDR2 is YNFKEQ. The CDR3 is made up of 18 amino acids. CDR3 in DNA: TGTGCCAGCAGCCAAGCTCGGACTAGCGGGGGGCTTCCTGATACGCAGTATTTT. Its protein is CASSQARTSGGLPDTQYF.

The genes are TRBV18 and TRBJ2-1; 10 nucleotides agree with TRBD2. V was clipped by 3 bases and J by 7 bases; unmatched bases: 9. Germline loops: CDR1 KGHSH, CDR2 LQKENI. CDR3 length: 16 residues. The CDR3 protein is CASSPQLAGVLNEQFF. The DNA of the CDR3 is TGTGCCAGCTCACCCCAGCTAGCGGGAGTATTGAATGAGCAGTTCTTC.

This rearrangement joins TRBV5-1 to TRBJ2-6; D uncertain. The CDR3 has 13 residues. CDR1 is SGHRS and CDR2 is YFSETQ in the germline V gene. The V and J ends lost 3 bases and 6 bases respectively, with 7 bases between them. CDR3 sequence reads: CASSYESANVLTF. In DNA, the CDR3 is TGCGCCAGCAGCTACGAGTCGGCCAACGTCCTGACTTTC.

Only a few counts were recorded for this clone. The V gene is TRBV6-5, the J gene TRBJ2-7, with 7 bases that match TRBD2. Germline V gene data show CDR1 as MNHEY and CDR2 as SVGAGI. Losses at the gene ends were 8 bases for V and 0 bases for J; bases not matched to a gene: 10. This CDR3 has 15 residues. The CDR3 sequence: CASGRMLADSYEQYF. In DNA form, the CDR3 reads TGTGCCAGCGGAAGGATGCTAGCGGACTCCTACGAGCAGTACTTC.

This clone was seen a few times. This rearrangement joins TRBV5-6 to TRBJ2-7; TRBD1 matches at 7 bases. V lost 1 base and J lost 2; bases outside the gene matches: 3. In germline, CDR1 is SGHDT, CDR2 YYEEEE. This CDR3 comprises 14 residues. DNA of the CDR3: TGTGCCAGCAGCTTGACAGGGGTGGCCTACGAGCAGTACTTC. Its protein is CASSLTGVAYEQYF.

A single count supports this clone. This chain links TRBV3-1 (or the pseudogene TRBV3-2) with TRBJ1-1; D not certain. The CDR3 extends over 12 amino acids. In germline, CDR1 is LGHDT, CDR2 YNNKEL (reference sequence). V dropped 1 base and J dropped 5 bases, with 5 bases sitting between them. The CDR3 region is CASSQGYTEAFF. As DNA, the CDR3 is TGTGCCAGCAGCCAAGGGTATACTGAAGCTTTCTTT.

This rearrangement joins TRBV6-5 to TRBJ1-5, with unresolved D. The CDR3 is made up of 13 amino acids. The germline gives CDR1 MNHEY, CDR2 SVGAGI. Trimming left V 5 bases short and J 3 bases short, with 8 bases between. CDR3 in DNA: TGTGCCAGCAGTCCCCAGACCAATCAGCCCCAGCATTTT. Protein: CASSPQTNQPQHF.

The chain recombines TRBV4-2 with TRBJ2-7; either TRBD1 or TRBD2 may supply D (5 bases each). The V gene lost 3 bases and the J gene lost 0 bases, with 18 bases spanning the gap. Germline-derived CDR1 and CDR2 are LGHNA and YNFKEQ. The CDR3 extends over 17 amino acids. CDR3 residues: CASSQPERGTSSYEQYF. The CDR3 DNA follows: TGTGCCAGCAGCCAGCCGGAAAGGGGCACTAGCTCCTACGAGCAGTACTTC.

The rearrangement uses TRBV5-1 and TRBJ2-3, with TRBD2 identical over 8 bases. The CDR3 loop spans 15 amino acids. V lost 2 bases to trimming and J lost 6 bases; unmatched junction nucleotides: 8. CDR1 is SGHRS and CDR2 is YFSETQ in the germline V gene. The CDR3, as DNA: TGCGCCAGCAGCTTCCAAAGCGGGAGTAGGGATACGCAGTATTTT. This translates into CASSFQSGSRDTQYF.